These 20 T cell receptor beta chains originate from one sample sequenced in a study of control samples from healthy donors and cancer patients. Clones were read by immunoSEQ multiplex PCR, and TCRdb kept only the in-frame ones, dropping some. Found here are about 140,000 clones, 92% of them singletons; the top ten hold around 10%. Sequencing was carried out using blood. The receptors derive from a man aged 30-40 years in good health.

This clone appeared a single time. The chain is built from TRBV7-2 and TRBJ2-3; TRBD2 agrees at 7 bases. In germline, CDR1 is SGHTA, CDR2 FQGNSA. J gave up 2 bases and V 1 base, and 6 bases lay outside the gene matches. CDR3 size: 16 residues. This CDR3 reads CASSLVTGGSTDTQYF. The CDR3 DNA follows: TGTGCCAGCAGCTTAGTAACGGGAGGATCCACAGATACGCAGTATTTT.

This clone has a single count. The chain carries TRBV12-5 and TRBJ2-4; 7 bases match TRBD1. CDR1 and CDR2 from the germline V gene are LGHNT and FRNRAP. The CDR3 consists of 15 residues. V was pared by 4 bases and J by 6 bases, with 9 bases of the junction left unmatched. The CDR3 nucleotides are TGTGCTAGTGGTTCGGCGACAGGGAACTTAAACATTCAGTACTTC. Translation: CASGSATGNLNIQYF.

The chain couples TRBV3-1 (or the pseudogene TRBV3-2) to TRBJ2-3, with 7 bases fitting TRBD1. The V segment lost 2 bases and the J segment 5 bases; nucleotides outside the gene matches: 13. Germline-derived CDR1 and CDR2 are LGHDT and YNNKEL (reference sequence). This CDR3 is built from 17 residues. The DNA of the CDR3 is TGTGCCAGCAGCCAAAAGAAGGCGGTAGGGGGCGAAGATACGCAGTATTTT. Its translation: CASSQKKAVGGEDTQYF.

This chain uses TRBV28 with TRBJ2-3; 7 nucleotides agree with TRBD2. Trimming took 6 bases from V and 0 from J; bases not matched to a gene: 6. The CDR3 spans 15 residues. The germline V gene has CDR1 MDHEN and CDR2 SYDVKM. CDR3 DNA sequence: TGTGCCAGCAGCTCGCTAGCGGTTAGCACAGATACGCAGTATTTT. Its translation is CASSSLAVSTDTQYF.

This clone was observed once. This chain connects TRBV7-2 to TRBJ1-4; D is perhaps TRBD1 (5 bases). The germline CDR1 and CDR2 sequences are SGHTA and FQGNSA. The CDR3 contains 14 residues. V lost 4 bases and J 5 bases, leaving 11 bases between the germline ends. CDR3 nucleotide sequence: TGTGCCAGCAGCTCGGGACTCCGAAATGAAAAACTGTTTTTT. Amino acid sequence: CASSSGLRNEKLFF.

Comments on this clone: This sample includes further DNA sequences coding for the same CDR3. The CDR3 loop reads CASSLGAGRETQYF. The DNA for the CDR3 is TGTGCCAGCAGCTTAGGAGCAGGGCGGGAGACCCAGTACTTC. The V call is TRBV11-1, the J call TRBJ2-5; D may be TRBD1 (5 bases). The CDR3 runs 14 residues. Between the trimmed V and J ends, which lost 1 base and 5 bases, there was a span of 11 bases. Germline lookup yields CDR1 SGHAT and CDR2 FQDESV (reference sequence).

The rearrangement uses TRBV28 and TRBJ2-1; tentatively, D is TRBD1 (6 bases). CDR1 MDHEN and CDR2 SYDVKM come from the germline V gene. This CDR3 region has 14 residues. Trimming shortened V by 4 bases and J by 7 bases, and 14 bases separated the two germline ends. The DNA of the CDR3 is TGTGCCAGCAGTTCTCAGGGGATATCAAATGAGCAGTTCTTC. Its translation is CASSSQGISNEQFF.

The chain uses TRBV28 and TRBJ2-5; the D gene is possibly TRBD2 (6 bases). V was cut by 4 bases and J by 2 bases, with 17 bases left in between. The CDR3 is 16 amino acids. Germline loops: CDR1 MDHEN, CDR2 SYDVKM. CDR3 DNA: TGTGCCAGCAGTTCCCCCGGGGGAGCTCGTCAAGAGACCCAGTACTTC. Translation: CASSSPGGARQETQYF.

This clone was recorded once. The rearrangement links TRBV7-9 to TRBJ1-5; D perhaps matches TRBD1 (6 bases). V lost 5 bases, J lost 5 bases, and 10 bases lay in between. Germline V gene sequence: CDR1 SEHNR, CDR2 FQNEAQ (reference sequence). The CDR3 is made up of 13 amino acids. The CDR3 spells CASSPGTYQPQHF. For the CDR3, the DNA is TGTGCCAGCAGCCCCGGGACATATCAGCCCCAGCATTTT.

This clone came up once. The rearrangement uses TRBV2 and TRBJ2-4; D unresolved. Trimming shortened V by 6 bases and J by 7 bases, and 10 bases separated the two germline ends. The V gene's germline CDR1 is SNHLY and CDR2 FYNNEI. The CDR3 is 12 amino acids. The CDR3 DNA sequence: TGTGCCAGCAGAACCGACGGGAACATTCAGTACTTC. It codes for CASRTDGNIQYF.

The J gene is TRBJ1-3, the V gene TRBV5-5; D gene uncertain. This CDR3 spans 15 amino acids. V was trimmed by 3 bases and J by 4 bases, leaving 14 bases between them. Per germline, CDR1 SGHKS and CDR2 YYEKEE (reference sequence). In nucleotides, the CDR3 is TGTGCCAGCAGCTCCACCGTTAGAGGCGGAAACACCATATATTTT. Translation gives CASSSTVRGGNTIYF.

This clone was seen more than once but under ten times. This chain connects TRBV14 to TRBJ1-6; D remains ambiguous. Germline V lookup: CDR1 SGHDN, CDR2 FVKESK. This CDR3 has 14 amino acids. Deletions cut 5 bases from V and 9 bases from J, with 14 bases between. CDR3 sequence reads: CASSSFRDRSPLHF. The DNA for the CDR3 is TGTGCCAGCAGCTCGTTCCGGGATCGTTCACCCCTCCACTTT.

This clone was observed once. V gene TRBV6-5 combines with J gene TRBJ1-1, with D unresolved. Per the germline V gene, CDR1 is MNHEY and CDR2 is SVGAGI. V was clipped by 7 bases and J by 1 base, with 10 bases between them. This CDR3 is built from 13 residues. The CDR3 DNA reads TGTGCCAGCAAAGGAACGGCGAACACTGAAGCTTTCTTT. This encodes CASKGTANTEAFF.

The genes are TRBV30 and TRBJ1-6; D remains unclear. V shed 4 bases and J shed 10 bases, with 11 bases lying between them. This CDR3 comprises 12 residues. From germline, CDR1 is GTSNPN and CDR2 SVGIG (reference sequence). CDR3 region: CAWTRGDSPLHF. The DNA of the CDR3 is TGTGCCTGGACCCGAGGCGACTCACCCCTCCACTTT.

This rearrangement joins TRBV4-1 to TRBJ2-7; TRBD2 is a possible D gene (5 bases). The CDR3 extends over 16 amino acids. Germline CDR1 MGHRA, CDR2 YSYEKL. Trimming removed 0 bases from V and 2 bases from J, with 14 bases in between. CDR3 in amino acids: CASSQDRSRDPYEQYF. The CDR3 DNA sequence: TGCGCCAGCAGCCAAGACCGGAGCCGGGATCCCTACGAGCAGTACTTC.

V usage is TRBV28 and J usage is TRBJ1-2; D not certain. In germline, CDR1 is MDHEN, CDR2 SYDVKM. The V end lost 3 bases, the J end lost 2 bases, and 7 bases lay between the germline ends. There are 13 residues in the CDR3. This CDR3 reads CASSFVENYGYTF. The CDR3 nucleotides read TGTGCCAGCAGTTTTGTAGAGAACTATGGCTACACCTTC.

This clone was counted a single time. The rearrangement uses TRBV27 and TRBJ1-5; 7 bases agree with TRBD1. CDR1 and CDR2 (germline): MNHEY, SMNVEV (reference sequence). The CDR3 has 14 residues. With 0 bases clipped from V and 5 bases from J, the junction kept 1 base outside the gene matches. The DNA for the CDR3 is TGTGCCAGCAGTTTATCAGGGGGCTATCAGCCCCAGCATTTT. It encodes CASSLSGGYQPQHF.

The J gene is TRBJ2-2, the V gene TRBV7-6; D remains unclear. Per the germline V gene, CDR1 is SGHVS and CDR2 is FNYEAQ. The germline V and J ends were trimmed by 5 bases and 1 base, with 11 bases remaining between them. The CDR3 covers 15 residues. The CDR3 loop reads CASSPMTRNTGELFF. Here the CDR3 DNA reads TGTGCCAGCAGCCCAATGACCCGGAACACCGGGGAGCTGTTTTTT.

This chain uses TRBV6-6 with TRBJ2-7, with TRBD2 as a possible D gene (6 bases). V lost 6 bases and J 5 bases, leaving 14 bases between the germline ends. CDR3 length: 13 residues. The germline CDR1 and CDR2 sequences are MNHNY and SVGAGI (reference sequence). CDR3 nucleotide sequence: TGTGCCAGCAGCCCGAGCGGGTCCCACGAGCAGTACTTC. Translation: CASSPSGSHEQYF.

The rearrangement uses TRBV2 and TRBJ1-6, with TRBD1 identical over 10 bases. The CDR3 contains 14 residues. The ends lost 4 bases at V and 9 bases at J; junction bases unmatched: 3. Germline CDR1 SNHLY, CDR2 FYNNEI. This chain's CDR3 is CASSVRQGASPLHF. The CDR3 DNA reads TGTGCCAGCAGTGTCAGACAGGGGGCTTCACCCCTCCACTTT.